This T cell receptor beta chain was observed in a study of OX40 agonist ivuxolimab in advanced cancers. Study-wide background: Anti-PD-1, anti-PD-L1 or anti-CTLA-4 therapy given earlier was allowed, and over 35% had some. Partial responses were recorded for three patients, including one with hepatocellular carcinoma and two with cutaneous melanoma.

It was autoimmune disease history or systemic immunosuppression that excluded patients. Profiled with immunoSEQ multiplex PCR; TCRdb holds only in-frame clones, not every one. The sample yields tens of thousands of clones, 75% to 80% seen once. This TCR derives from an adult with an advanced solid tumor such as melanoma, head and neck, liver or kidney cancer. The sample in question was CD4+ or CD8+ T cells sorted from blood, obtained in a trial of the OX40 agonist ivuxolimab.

The DNA for the CDR3 is TGCGCCAGCAGCTTAGTGTGCAGGGAGGAGAGCAATCAGCCCCAGCATTTT. It is translated as CASSLVCREESNQPQHF. The chain has TRBV5-1 and TRBJ1-5, with D possibly matching TRBD1 (5 bases). Germline V lookup: CDR1 SGHRS, CDR2 YFSETQ. CDR3 length: 17 residues. V lost 2 bases and J 1 base, leaving 16 bases between the germline ends.